This T cell receptor beta chain was sequenced for a study of technical replicates of blood from a handful of donors. This clone was counted only a few times. J lost 2 bases, V lost 3 bases, and 1 base had no gene match. The CDR3 length is 14 residues. Per germline, CDR1 SGHRS and CDR2 YFSETQ. TCRdb's copy holds only in-frame clones and misses some; the assay was immunoSEQ multiplex PCR. The sample includes tens of thousands of clones, around 94% of them seen just once. The rearrangement joins TRBV5-1 to TRBJ2-3; 9 nucleotides line up with TRBD1. The sequenced sample was T cells isolated from PBMCs. The sequence derives from a human donor in good health. The CDR3 spells CASSWDRATDTQYF. The CDR3 nucleotides are TGCGCCAGCAGCTGGGACAGGGCCACAGATACGCAGTATTTT.